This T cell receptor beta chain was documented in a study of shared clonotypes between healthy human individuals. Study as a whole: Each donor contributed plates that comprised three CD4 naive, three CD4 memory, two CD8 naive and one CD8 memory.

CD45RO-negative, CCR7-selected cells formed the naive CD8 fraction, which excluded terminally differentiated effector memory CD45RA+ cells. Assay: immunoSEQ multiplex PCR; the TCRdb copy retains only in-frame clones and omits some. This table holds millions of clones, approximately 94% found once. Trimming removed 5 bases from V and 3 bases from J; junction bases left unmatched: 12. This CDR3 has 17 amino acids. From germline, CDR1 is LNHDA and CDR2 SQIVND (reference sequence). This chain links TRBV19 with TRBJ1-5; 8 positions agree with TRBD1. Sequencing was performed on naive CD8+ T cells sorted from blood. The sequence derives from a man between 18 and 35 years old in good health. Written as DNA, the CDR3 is TGTGCCAGTAGTGTATACAGGGGGGAAGGGGACAATCAGCCCCAGCATTTT. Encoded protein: CASSVYRGEGDNQPQHF.